The rows below give T cell receptor beta chains drawn from one sample of a study of early T cells in non-severe SARS-CoV-2 infection. One entry per CDR3 protein results from TCRdb running MiXCR on the 5' RACE reads. The sample carries roughly 48,000 distinct CDR3 sequences, 8% to 8.5% recorded once. The specimen sequenced was whole blood. These receptor sequences come from an adult who was a healthcare worker with PCR-confirmed SARS-CoV-2 infection or an uninfected control (not recorded which). Both conserved end residues are part of each CDR3. Rows give clone size only sometimes, using once, few, many, or a class for an expanded clone.

TRBV19	TRBJ2-7	few	CATQETGNYEQYF
TRBV2	TRBJ2-7	.	CASSHFPIVEEVSEQYF
TRBV12-3/TRBV12-4	TRBJ2-2	many	CASINPGQVSGELFF
TRBV10-3	TRBJ2-7	few	CAISGGLAGGEQYF
TRBV12-3/TRBV12-4	TRBJ2-1	.	CASSPLSAKAYNEQFF
TRBV5-1	TRBJ2-3	.	CASSPRLAGFTDTQYF
TRBV5-1	TRBJ2-2	few	CASSFGRQGRNPGELFF
TRBV20-1	TRBJ2-1	many	CSASGGTRGNEQFF
TRBV21-1	TRBJ1-1	few	CASSGQFMNTEAFF
TRBV5-6	TRBJ1-2	many	CASSLGQNYGYTF
TRBV5-1	TRBJ1-1	.	CASSLNRGWNTEAFF
TRBV25-1	TRBJ2-3	few	CASSASIGVADTQYF
TRBV20-1	TRBJ2-7	few	CSARTSTYEQYF
TRBV9	TRBJ2-2	.	CASSRGQGHANTGELFF
TRBV9	TRBJ2-7	few	CASSVGQGGEQYF
TRBV20-1	TRBJ2-5	many	CSARGRYQETQYF
TRBV3-1	TRBJ1-4	many	CASSLGGGANEKLFF
TRBV5-1	TRBJ1-2	.	CASNKGDSLYGYTF
TRBV7-2	TRBJ2-3	few	CASSREGFSTDTQYF
TRBV20-1	TRBJ2-7	few	CSARVTTDEQYF
TRBV20-1	TRBJ2-1	many	CSASYHHSYNEQFF
TRBV5-1	TRBJ1-1	few	CASSPGGKDRDTEAFF
TRBV6-4	TRBJ2-3	.	CASSDSGPPDTQYF
TRBV5-4	TRBJ1-2	many	CASSLRHYRDTFNYGYTF
TRBV21-1	TRBJ2-7	few	CASTPPLWEQYF
TRBV6-5	TRBJ2-3	few	CASRPSGGIKDTQYF
TRBV12-3/TRBV12-4	TRBJ2-7	many	CASSKLGYEQYF
TRBV28	TRBJ2-4	.	CASTSRRQGKNIQYF
TRBV5-1	TRBJ2-6	.	CASSLAGHGANVLTF
TRBV19	TRBJ2-1	.	CASSMRGFGSYNEQFF
TRBV7-9	TRBJ1-6	many	CASSPGGHNSPLHF
TRBV28	TRBJ1-1	many	CASNKWGQKNTEAFF
TRBV14	TRBJ2-1	.	CASSQEDSFYNEQFF
TRBV29-1	TRBJ2-3	many	CSLGQSDTQYF
TRBV20-1	TRBJ2-1	.	CSAAGGPANEQFF
TRBV29-1	TRBJ2-3	many	CSVEGLAGVWEGTDTQYF
TRBV18	TRBJ2-5	few	CASSPGQPRQETQYF
TRBV19	TRBJ2-2	.	CASRDRANTGELFF
TRBV20-1	TRBJ2-3	few	CSAPNTQYF
TRBV7-3	TRBJ2-1	few	CASSSGGSSYNEQFF
TRBV4-1	TRBJ2-7	few	CASSQEAGGIYEQYF
TRBV9	TRBJ2-1	many	CASSVGTSGLKDEQFF
TRBV4-1	TRBJ2-3	few	CASSQSVTWDTQYF
TRBV5-1	TRBJ2-3	.	CASSLLSSTDTQYF
TRBV25-1	TRBJ1-4	.	CASSETASNEKLFF